This TCR beta chain was retrieved from a study of radiation and T cells in renal cell carcinoma. Measured with immunoSEQ multiplex PCR; TCRdb has only the in-frame clones, and not every one. Seen here are more than 120,000 clones, approximately 86% observed once, and the top ten hold under 20%. The time point is: blood 4 weeks post-SBRT, at nephrectomy. This sample's treatment: 15 Gy SBRT to primary tumor, nephrectomy 4 weeks later. V lost 5 bases, J lost 0 bases, and 2 bases stayed unmatched. This CDR3 comprises 15 residues. Germline CDR1 and CDR2: SQVTM and ANQGSEA. The rearrangement links TRBV29-1 to TRBJ2-6; TRBD1 agrees at 9 bases. The material was blood, obtained from a patient whose treatment included radiotherapy and nephrectomy. This receptor was identified in a woman between 45 and 60 years old with renal cell carcinoma. CDR3 DNA: TGCAGCGTTCCGGGACAGGGCTCTGGGGCCAACGTCCTGACTTTC. Its protein product is CSVPGQGSGANVLTF. The full variable domain, its missing parts supplied by reference TRBV29-1 and TRBJ2-6, is SAVISQKPSRDICQRGTSLTIQCQVDSQVTMMFWYRQQPGQSLTLIATANQGSEATYESGFVIDKFPISRPNLTFSTLTVSNMSPEDSSIYLCSVPGQGSGANVLTFGAGSRLTVL.